This T cell receptor beta chain was identified in a study of patients and donors after allogeneic stem cell transplantation. MiXCR, run by TCRdb on the RT-PCR reads, gives a single entry per CDR3 protein. The sample has about a million distinct CDR3 sequences; approximately 19% are singletons. This sequence originates from a human donor who was either an allogeneic HSCT recipient or a stem cell or donor lymphocyte infusion donor (not recorded which). It is not recorded whose cells these are; they may come from a transplant donor. Sequenced material: blood, either unsorted or a sorted T cell fraction (not recorded which).

CDR3 nucleotide sequence: TGTGCCAGCAATTCGGGGGAGACCTATCAAGAGACCCAGTACTTC. This encodes CASNSGETYQETQYF. The rearrangement uses TRBV27 and TRBJ2-5, with a possible D match to TRBD2 (6 bases). From germline, CDR1 is MNHEY and CDR2 SMNVEV (reference sequence). The V end lost 7 bases, the J end lost 2 bases, and 17 bases lay between the germline ends. The CDR3 has 15 residues.